The 20 T cell receptor beta chains below were found in one sample sequenced in a study of blood T cell repertoires in COVID-19. Assay: immunoSEQ multiplex PCR; the TCRdb copy retains only in-frame clones and omits some. The top ten hold 6.8% of the sample, which has 200,000 to 250,000 clones, around 84% seen once. Sequencing input: PBMCs or T cells enriched from blood (not recorded which). All receptors come from a woman in her thirties or forties who had recovered from COVID-19.

The V gene is TRBV27, the J gene TRBJ1-1; D gene uncertain. Germline values: CDR1 MNHEY, CDR2 SMNVEV (reference sequence). Trimming removed 2 bases at V and 8 bases at J, with 12 bases between. The CDR3 consists of 13 residues. The CDR3 is CASSLGPGGEAFF. Written as DNA, the CDR3 is TGTGCCAGCAGTTTAGGTCCAGGCGGGGAAGCTTTCTTT.

The chain couples TRBV28 to TRBJ1-1; no reliable D call. Germline-derived CDR1 and CDR2 are MDHEN and SYDVKM. Trimming shortened V by 10 bases and J by 1 base, and 16 bases separated the two germline ends. The CDR3 has 14 residues. The CDR3: CATSYPYRNTEAFF. The CDR3 DNA is TGTGCCACGAGCTATCCGTATCGGAACACTGAAGCTTTCTTT. The complete variable domain, with remaining parts taken from reference TRBV28 and TRBJ1-1, reads DVKVTQSSRYLVKRTGEKVFLECVQDMDHENMFWYRQDPGLGLRLIYFSYDVKMKEKGDIPEGYSVSREKKERFSLILESASTNQTSMYLCATSYPYRNTEAFFGQGTRLTVV.

As for this clone: A read error may account for a junction end that differs from germline. Other DNA sequences in this sample translate to the same CDR3. The chain employs TRBV29-1 and TRBJ2-4; 9 bases agree with TRBD2. The CDR3 covers 19 residues. CDR1 and CDR2 from the germline V gene are SQVTM and ANQGSEA. In DNA form, the CDR3 reads TGCCGCGTGGCGGGGGGGGCCGGGGGGTGGACTTTTACCAAAAACATTCAGTACTTC. Protein sequence: CRVAGGAGGWTFTKNIQYF.

The chain recombines TRBV21-1 with TRBJ2-1; the table names TRBD1, a call not compared with the DNA. TRBV21-1 is noted as a pseudogene. This CDR3 comprises 15 residues. The CDR3 region has the DNA TGTGCCGGTCGACCCCCGGACAGGAGGTACAATGAGCAGTTCTTC. Residues: CAGRPPDRRYNEQFF.

This rearrangement joins TRBV7-9 to TRBJ2-2; D call uncertain. This CDR3 is built from 13 residues. Germline CDR1 SEHNR, CDR2 FQNEAQ (reference sequence). The V and J ends lost 5 bases and 1 base respectively, with 5 bases between them. CDR3 sequence reads: CASSERNTGELFF. In nucleotides, the CDR3 is TGTGCCAGCAGCGAGCGGAACACCGGGGAGCTGTTTTTT.

J is TRBJ2-4 and V is TRBV30; 12 bases match TRBD2. V gave up 0 bases and J gave up 0 bases; unmatched junction bases: 6. CDR1 is GTSNPN and CDR2 is SVGIG in the germline V gene (reference sequence). The CDR3 covers 18 residues. The CDR3 DNA follows: TGTGCCTGGAGTGTTACTAGCGGGAGGCCTCTAGCCAAAAACATTCAGTACTTC. As protein: CAWSVTSGRPLAKNIQYF.

DNA for the CDR3: TGTGCCAGCAGCTATGACAGGGGGAGGCACGAGCAGTACTTC. Protein: CASSYDRGRHEQYF. The rearrangement uses TRBV11-2 and TRBJ2-7, with 9 positions matching TRBD1. The CDR3 loop spans 14 amino acids. V shed 4 bases and J 5 bases; nucleotides not matched to a gene: 6. Germline V gene lookup returns CDR1 SGHAT and CDR2 FQNNGV.

This chain connects TRBV25-1 to TRBJ2-1, with 13 bases that match TRBD2. Germline V lookup: CDR1 MGHDK, CDR2 SYGVNS. This CDR3 is 16 amino acids long. Trimming at V came to 2 bases and at J to 7 bases, leaving 5 bases not matched to a gene. This CDR3 reads CASSEIRLAGGNEQFF. The CDR3 DNA reads TGTGCCAGCAGTGAAATCAGACTAGCGGGAGGTAATGAGCAGTTCTTC.

The chain recombines TRBV28 with TRBJ1-6, with 8 bases aligning to TRBD1. The V gene's germline CDR1 is MDHEN and CDR2 SYDVKM. The length of the CDR3 is 16 residues. V lost 5 bases, J lost 10 bases, and 13 bases stayed unmatched. In nucleotides, the CDR3 is TGTGCCAGCAGTCAAACCCCCCGGACAGGGAGATCACCCCTCCACTTT. It yields the protein CASSQTPRTGRSPLHF.

V and J are TRBV21-1 and TRBJ2-6; no check of the table's D call, TRBD1, against the DNA was made. TRBV21-1 is termed a pseudogene. The CDR3 runs 21 residues. The CDR3, as DNA: TGTGCCAGCAGCGACCCGGGACAGGGGGCAATGAAGGTCTCTGGGGCCAACGTCCTGACTTTC. As protein: CASSDPGQGAMKVSGANVLTF.

This clone was seen a handful of times. The chain couples TRBV7-8 to TRBJ1-2; TRBD1 agrees at 8 bases. This CDR3 contains 13 residues. The ends lost 5 bases at V and 8 bases at J; junction bases unmatched: 7. The V gene's germline CDR1 is SGHVS and CDR2 FQNEAQ. The CDR3 DNA is TGTGCCAGCAGCCGTGACAGGGGAGGAGGCTACACCTTC. Amino acid sequence: CASSRDRGGGYTF.

The J gene is TRBJ2-3, the V gene TRBV6-2 or TRBV6-3; 10 bases line up with TRBD2. This CDR3 region has 15 residues. Germline trimming cut 2 bases from V and 3 bases from J; bases unmatched to any gene: 2. Looked up from germline, CDR1 is MNHEY and CDR2 is SVGEGT. The CDR3 bases are TGTGCCAGCAGTTACAGCGGGAGGGAGACAGATACGCAGTATTTT. This sequence encodes CASSYSGRETDTQYF.

Written as DNA, the CDR3 is TGTGCCAGCAGCGCGGGGACAGGTCGTAATCAGCCCCAGCATTTT. It specifies CASSAGTGRNQPQHF. The chain couples TRBV5-8 to TRBJ1-5; 8 bases fit TRBD1. The trim removed 4 bases at V and 4 bases at J, leaving 7 bases unmatched. The CDR3 runs to 15 residues. Germline-derived CDR1 and CDR2 are SGHTS and YDEGEE.

V is TRBV19 and J is TRBJ2-1, with D perhaps TRBD1 (7 bases). V was pared by 3 bases and J by 5 bases, with 14 bases between. This CDR3 is built from 15 residues. Per the germline V gene, CDR1 is LNHDA and CDR2 is SQIVND (reference sequence). CDR3 region: CASSIFRGAHNEQFF. The CDR3 DNA follows: TGTGCCAGTAGTATTTTCAGGGGGGCCCACAATGAGCAGTTCTTC.

For this clone: This CDR3 is also generated by other DNA sequences in the sample. V is TRBV10-2 and J is TRBJ2-1; the match to TRBD1 covers 10 bases. The CDR3 runs to 13 residues. The junction had 5 bases not matched to a gene; V was cut back by 6 bases and J by 9 bases. Germline values: CDR1 WSHSY, CDR2 SAAADI. As DNA, the CDR3 is TGCGCCAGCAGAGAGACAGGGGGCACTGAGCAGTTCTTC. Protein: CASRETGGTEQFF.

The chain recombines TRBV24-1 with TRBJ2-5; D is ambiguous. Deletions cut 3 bases from V and 2 bases from J, with 9 bases between. Germline V lookup: CDR1 KGHDR, CDR2 SFDVKD. The CDR3 runs to 14 residues. The DNA of the CDR3 is TGTGCCACCAGTGATATCACCACTCAAGAGACCCAGTACTTC. Translation gives CATSDITTQETQYF.

V is TRBV3-1 (or the pseudogene TRBV3-2) and J is TRBJ2-3; TRBD2 matches 8 bases. The CDR3 spans 14 residues. Trimming took 3 bases from V and 4 from J; bases not matched to a gene: 3. Germline V gene data show CDR1 as LGHDT and CDR2 as YNNKEL (reference sequence). The CDR3 sequence: CASSHRREADTQYF. The DNA for the CDR3 is TGTGCCAGCAGCCATAGGCGGGAGGCAGATACGCAGTATTTT.

V usage is TRBV5-4 and J usage is TRBJ1-2; a possible D gene is TRBD1 (6 bases). Germline CDR1 and CDR2: SGHNT and YYREEE (reference sequence). Deletions cut 0 bases from V and 4 bases from J, with 16 bases between. The CDR3 runs 16 residues. CDR3 protein: CASSLEGQGSLYGYTF. CDR3 in DNA: TGTGCCAGCAGCTTGGAGGGCCAGGGGAGTCTCTATGGCTACACCTTC.

J is TRBJ2-2 and V is TRBV19; perhaps TRBD1 as D (6 bases). The V gene lost 2 bases and the J gene lost 1 base, with 11 bases spanning the gap. The CDR3 is 16 amino acids. Germline loops: CDR1 LNHDA, CDR2 SQIVND (reference sequence). In DNA, the CDR3 is TGTGCCAGTAGTATACAACAGGGCGGGAACACCGGGGAGCTGTTTTTT. Residues: CASSIQQGGNTGELFF.

The J gene is TRBJ2-1, the V gene TRBV28, with TRBD2 matching over 12 bases. V was pared by 2 bases and J by 6 bases, with 5 bases of the junction left unmatched. The CDR3 runs 16 residues. Per germline, CDR1 MDHEN and CDR2 SYDVKM. The CDR3 sequence is CASSLNLAGGFNEQFF. The CDR3, as DNA: TGTGCCAGCAGTTTAAATCTAGCGGGAGGGTTCAATGAGCAGTTCTTC.